The T cell receptor beta chain under discussion was sequenced for a study of T cell responses to AZD1222 COVID-19 vaccine. Study information: Researchers grouped second doses given at about 4 or about 12 weeks into one pool.

Study findings and constraints: Dominant at 160-218 and 743-854, vaccine-associated CD4 TCRs also spanned spike. Two AZD1222 administrations were followed by greater Spike-specific TCR breadth and depth. Nearly half of spike-specific TCRs reportedly target variant regions that are unmutated in the B.1.351 and B.1.1.7 variants.

Only in-frame clones appear in the TCRdb table, and some are missing; sequencing was by immunoSEQ multiplex PCR. The sample records about 170,000 clones, 85% to 90% being singletons. Between the trimmed V and J ends, which lost 1 base and 2 bases, there was a span of 8 bases. This CDR3 comprises 13 residues. CDR1 and CDR2 from the germline V gene are GTSNPN and SVGIG (reference sequence). Turning to this clone: Its antigen is unknown.

This specimen was peripheral blood, taken on day 0 of AZD1222 vaccination. This sequence joins TRBV30 and TRBJ1-2; TRBD1 is a possible D gene (5 bases). The sequence was collected from an adult in good health. The CDR3 is CAWSAGDNYGYTF. The DNA of the CDR3 is TGTGCCTGGAGTGCGGGGGACAACTATGGCTACACCTTC.